This entry describes one T cell receptor beta chain. What it binds is unknown. The record originates from a study of PD-1 blockade in classical Hodgkin lymphoma. Study-level findings and limits: The study reported lower baseline TCR diversity in newly diagnosed patients than in healthy donors. Nothing has yet pinned down what causes the repertoire differences, possibly disease activity or prior therapy.

This CDR3 has 17 residues. With 3 bases removed from V and 0 bases from J, the gap between germline ends came to 12 bases. Germline CDR1 and CDR2: MDHEN and SYDVKM. Time point reported: newly diagnosed, previously untreated cHL patient sample. PBMCs, once thawed, yielded CD8+ T cells isolated by magnetic negative selection. Assay: immunoSEQ multiplex PCR; the TCRdb copy retains only in-frame clones and omits some. The data hold some 10,000 clones, with about nine tenths observed a single time. The receptor comes from a human donor with classical Hodgkin lymphoma. The chain links TRBV28 to TRBJ1-6; D uncertain. The sample taken for sequencing was CD8+ T cells from blood. The CDR3 DNA reads as TGTGCCAGCAGTTTTCGGCCCAGGAGCTCCTATAATTCACCCCTCCACTTT. As protein: CASSFRPRSSYNSPLHF.